Sequencing of this T cell receptor (beta chain) was carried out in a study of radiotherapy plus CTLA-4 blockade in lung cancer. Study-level findings and limits: Response was reportedly best predicted by early blood T cell clone dynamics, with interferon-beta. Radiotherapy plus ipilimumab was followed by expansion in blood of tumor-derived TCR clones.

Enrolled patients, whose metastatic non-small-cell lung cancer was chemo-refractory, received focal radiation plus CTLA-4 blockade with ipilimumab. Assay: immunoSEQ multiplex PCR; the TCRdb copy retains only in-frame clones and omits some. Found here are 25,000 to 35,000 clones, roughly 80% of them singletons; the top ten hold around 7.5%. This clone occurred once. Its matching antigen is unknown. Trimming removed 4 bases from V and 6 bases from J; junction bases left unmatched: 5. This CDR3 is built from 14 residues. Germline V gives CDR1 ENHRY, CDR2 SYGVKD. This receptor was identified in a human donor with non-small cell lung cancer who had stable disease on radiotherapy plus ipilimumab. This specimen consisted of peripheral blood, obtained from a patient treated with radiotherapy plus ipilimumab. The chain links TRBV10-3 to TRBJ1-5, with 8 bases that match TRBD1. CDR3 coding DNA: TGTGCCATCAGTGTTCAGGGGGCGGTTCAGCCCCAGCATTTT. Translation gives CAISVQGAVQPQHF.